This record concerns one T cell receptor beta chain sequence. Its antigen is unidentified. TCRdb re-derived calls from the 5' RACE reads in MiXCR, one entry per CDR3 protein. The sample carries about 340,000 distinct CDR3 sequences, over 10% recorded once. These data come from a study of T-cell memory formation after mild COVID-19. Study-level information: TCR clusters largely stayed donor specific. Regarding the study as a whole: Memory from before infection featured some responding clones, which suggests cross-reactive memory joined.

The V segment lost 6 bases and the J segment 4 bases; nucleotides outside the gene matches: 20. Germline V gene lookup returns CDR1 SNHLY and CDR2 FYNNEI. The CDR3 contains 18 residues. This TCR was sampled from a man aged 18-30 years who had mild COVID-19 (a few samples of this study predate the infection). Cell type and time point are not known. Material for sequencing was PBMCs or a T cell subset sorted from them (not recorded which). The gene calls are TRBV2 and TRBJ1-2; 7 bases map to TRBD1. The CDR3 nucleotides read TGTGCCAGCAGGGGAGACCTGCAATGGGACAGACTAGGCTATGGCTACACCTTC. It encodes CASRGDLQWDRLGYGYTF.